This T cell receptor beta chain was sequenced during a study of blood T cell repertoires in COVID-19. Whole-study context: In each case, the material was cDNA or gDNA derived from T cells, B-cell-depleted T cells, or PBMCs.

TCRdb keeps only in-frame clones here, not all; method: immunoSEQ multiplex PCR. The sample lists tens of thousands of clones, about four fifths seen once, with 5.3% in the top ten. Germline-derived CDR1 and CDR2 are LNHDA and SQIVND (reference sequence). V was trimmed by 6 bases and J by 0 bases, leaving 8 bases between them. CDR3 size: 13 residues. The clonotype originates from a man aged 45-65 years with active COVID-19. The rearrangement joins TRBV19 to TRBJ1-1; D not certain. The sequencing sample was made of peripheral blood. CDR3 bases: TGTGCCAGTAGCGCAACAGTGAACACTGAAGCTTTCTTT. The encoded protein is CASSATVNTEAFF. Drawing the rest from reference TRBV19 and TRBJ1-1, the complete variable domain is DGGITQSPKYLFRKEGQNVTLSCEQNLNHDAMYWYRQDPGQGLRLIYYSQIVNDFQKGDIAEGYSVSREKKESFPLTVTSAQKNPTAFYLCASSATVNTEAFFGQGTRLTVV.